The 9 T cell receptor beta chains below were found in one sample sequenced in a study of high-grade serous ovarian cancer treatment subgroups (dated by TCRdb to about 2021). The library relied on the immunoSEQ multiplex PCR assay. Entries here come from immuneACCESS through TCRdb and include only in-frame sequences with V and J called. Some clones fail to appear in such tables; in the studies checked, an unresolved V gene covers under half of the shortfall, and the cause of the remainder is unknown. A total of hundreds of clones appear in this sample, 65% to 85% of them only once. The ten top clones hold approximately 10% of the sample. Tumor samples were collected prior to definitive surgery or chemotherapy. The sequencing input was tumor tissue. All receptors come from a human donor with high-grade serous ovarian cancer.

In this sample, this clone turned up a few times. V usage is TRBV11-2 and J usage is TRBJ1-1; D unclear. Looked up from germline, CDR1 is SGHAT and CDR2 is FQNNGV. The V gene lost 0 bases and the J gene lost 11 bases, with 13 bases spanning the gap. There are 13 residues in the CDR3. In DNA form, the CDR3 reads TGTGCCAGCAGCTTAGAGGGAAGGGTTCGGGCTTTCTTT. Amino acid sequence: CASSLEGRVRAFF.

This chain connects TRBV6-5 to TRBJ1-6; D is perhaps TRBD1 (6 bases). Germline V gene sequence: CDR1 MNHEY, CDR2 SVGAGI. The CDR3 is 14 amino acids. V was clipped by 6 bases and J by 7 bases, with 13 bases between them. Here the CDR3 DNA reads TGTGCCAGCAGACAGGGACGGATAAATTCACCCCTCCACTTT. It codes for CASRQGRINSPLHF.

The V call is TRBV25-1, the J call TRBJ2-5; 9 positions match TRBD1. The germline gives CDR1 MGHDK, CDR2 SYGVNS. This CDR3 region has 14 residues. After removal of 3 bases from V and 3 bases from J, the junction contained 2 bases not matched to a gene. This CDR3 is CASSDRDREETQYF. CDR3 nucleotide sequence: TGTGCCAGCAGTGATCGGGACAGGGAAGAGACCCAGTACTTC.

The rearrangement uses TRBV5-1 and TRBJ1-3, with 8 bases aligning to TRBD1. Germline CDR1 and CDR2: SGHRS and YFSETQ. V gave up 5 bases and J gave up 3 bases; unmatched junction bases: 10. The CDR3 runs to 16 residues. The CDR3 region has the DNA TGCGCCAGCAGTTTTGCAGGGGGCGGATTTGGAAACACCATATATTTT. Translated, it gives CASSFAGGGFGNTIYF.

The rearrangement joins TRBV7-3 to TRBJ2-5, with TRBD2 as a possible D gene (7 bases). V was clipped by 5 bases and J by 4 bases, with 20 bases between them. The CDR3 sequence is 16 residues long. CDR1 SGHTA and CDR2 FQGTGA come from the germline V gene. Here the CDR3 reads CASSPHAGAGGETQYF. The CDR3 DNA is TGTGCCAGCAGCCCTCACGCGGGGGCTGGGGGAGAGACCCAGTACTTC. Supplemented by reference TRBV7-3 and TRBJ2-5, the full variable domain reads GAGVSQTPSNKVTEKGKYVELRCDPISGHTALYWYRQSLGQGPEFLIYFQGTGAADDSGLPNDRFFAVRPEGSVSTLKIQRTERGDSAVYLCASSPHAGAGGETQYFGPGTRLLVL.

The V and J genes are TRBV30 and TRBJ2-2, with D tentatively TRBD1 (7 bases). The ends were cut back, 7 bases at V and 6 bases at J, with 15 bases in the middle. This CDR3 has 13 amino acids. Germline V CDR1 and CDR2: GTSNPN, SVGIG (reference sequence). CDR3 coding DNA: TGTGCCTCCCGGCCAGGGGGGTCCGGGGAGCTGTTTTTT. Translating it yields CASRPGGSGELFF.

CDR3 in amino acids: CASSLVSGATGELFF. CDR3 coding DNA: TGTGCCAGCAGCTTAGTCTCGGGAGCCACCGGGGAGCTGTTTTTT. The chain combines TRBV11-3 with TRBJ2-2; D is possibly TRBD2 (6 bases). Germline CDR1 SGHNT, CDR2 YENEEA. The CDR3 loop spans 15 amino acids. V dropped 1 base and J dropped 4 bases, with 10 bases sitting between them.

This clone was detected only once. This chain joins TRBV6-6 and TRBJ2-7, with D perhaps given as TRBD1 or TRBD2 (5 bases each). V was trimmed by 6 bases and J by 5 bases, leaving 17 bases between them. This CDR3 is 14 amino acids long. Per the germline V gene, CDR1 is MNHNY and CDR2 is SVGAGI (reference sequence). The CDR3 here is CASSPTGRSNEQYF. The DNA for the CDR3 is TGTGCCAGCAGCCCCACGGGACGATCAAACGAGCAGTACTTC.

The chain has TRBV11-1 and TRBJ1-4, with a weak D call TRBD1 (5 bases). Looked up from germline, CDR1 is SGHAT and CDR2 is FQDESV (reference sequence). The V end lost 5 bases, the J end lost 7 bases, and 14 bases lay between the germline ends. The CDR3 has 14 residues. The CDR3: CASSRDQNGEKLFF. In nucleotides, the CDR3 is TGTGCCAGCAGCCGGGACCAGAACGGTGAAAAACTGTTTTTT.